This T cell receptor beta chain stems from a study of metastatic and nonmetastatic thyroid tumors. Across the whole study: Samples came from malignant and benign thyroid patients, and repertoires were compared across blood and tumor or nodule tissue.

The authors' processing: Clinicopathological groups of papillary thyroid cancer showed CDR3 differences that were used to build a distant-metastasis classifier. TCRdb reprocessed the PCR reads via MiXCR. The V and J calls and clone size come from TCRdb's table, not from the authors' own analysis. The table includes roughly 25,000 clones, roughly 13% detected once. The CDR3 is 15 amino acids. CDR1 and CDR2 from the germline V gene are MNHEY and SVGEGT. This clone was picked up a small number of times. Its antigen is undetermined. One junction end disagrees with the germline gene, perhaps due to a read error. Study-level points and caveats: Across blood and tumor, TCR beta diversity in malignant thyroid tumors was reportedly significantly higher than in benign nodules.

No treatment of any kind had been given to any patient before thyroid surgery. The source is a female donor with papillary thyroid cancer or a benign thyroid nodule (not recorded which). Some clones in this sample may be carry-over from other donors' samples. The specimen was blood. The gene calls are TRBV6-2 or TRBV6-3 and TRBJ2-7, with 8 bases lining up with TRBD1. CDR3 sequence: CASIYGGQGLYEHYF. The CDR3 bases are TGTGCCAGCATTTACGGAGGACAGGGCTTATACGAGCATTACTTC.